A selection of T cell receptor beta chains follows, all from one sample in a study of blood T cell repertoires in COVID-19. Sequenced by immunoSEQ multiplex PCR; TCRdb stores in-frame clones only, minus some. The sample has around 330,000 clones, 87% seen once. What was sequenced was PBMCs or T cells enriched from blood (not recorded which). These receptors all stem from a woman younger than 35 who had recovered from COVID-19. CDR3s include the opening cysteine and the closing phenylalanine or tryptophan. The order of the fields is CDR3 length, D gene, clone size, V gene, J gene, CDR3 DNA, CDR3 protein. D genes are given only for firm matches. Expanded clones are given a class, and other clones once, few, many or no size at all.

len: 11
d_gene: NA
abundance: NA
v_gene: TRBV27
j_gene: TRBJ2-3
CDR3nt: TGTGCCAGCAGCTCCACAGATACGCAGTATTTT
CDR3aa: CASSSTDTQYF

len: 14
d_gene: TRBD1
abundance: NA
v_gene: TRBV6-5
j_gene: TRBJ1-2
CDR3nt: TGTGCCAGCAGTTACCCCCGGACAGGCGAGGGCTACACCTTC
CDR3aa: CASSYPRTGEGYTF

len: 14
d_gene: NA
abundance: NA
v_gene: TRBV6-2/TRBV6-3
j_gene: TRBJ2-7
CDR3nt: TGTGCCAGCAGTTACTCTGAGGGCTACTACGAGCAGTACTTC
CDR3aa: CASSYSEGYYEQYF

len: 11
d_gene: NA
abundance: NA
v_gene: TRBV6-5
j_gene: TRBJ2-7
CDR3nt: TGTGCCAGCTCTAACTCGGGGGAGCAGTACTTC
CDR3aa: CASSNSGEQYF

len: 16
d_gene: NA
abundance: NA
v_gene: TRBV7-9
j_gene: TRBJ1-4
CDR3nt: TGTGCCAGCAGCTTAGGGGGAGGATTAGGGACCGAAAAACTGTTTTTT
CDR3aa: CASSLGGGLGTEKLFF

len: 15
d_gene: NA
abundance: once
v_gene: TRBV3-1/TRBV3-2
j_gene: TRBJ1-4
CDR3nt: TGTGCCAGCAGCCCCCGCACAGAACTTAATGAAAAACTGTTTTTT
CDR3aa: CASSPRTELNEKLFF

len: 14
d_gene: TRBD1
abundance: NA
v_gene: TRBV5-1
j_gene: TRBJ1-1
CDR3nt: TGCGCCAGCAGCTGGGACAGGCAGAACACTGAAGCTTTCTTT
CDR3aa: CASSWDRQNTEAFF

len: 15
d_gene: NA
abundance: NA
v_gene: TRBV19
j_gene: TRBJ1-1
CDR3nt: TGTGCCAGTCGACAGAGGGGGAAGGGGAACACTGAAGCTTTCTTT
CDR3aa: CASRQRGKGNTEAFF

len: 16
d_gene: NA
abundance: NA
v_gene: TRBV5-6
j_gene: TRBJ2-1
CDR3nt: TGTGCCAGCAGCTTGTTCAACTACCCCACCTACAATGAGCAGTTCTTC
CDR3aa: CASSLFNYPTYNEQFF

len: 17
d_gene: NA
abundance: NA
v_gene: TRBV4-1
j_gene: TRBJ2-1
CDR3nt: TGCGCCAGCAGCCAAGATTCCAGGGAAGCTACCTACAATGAGCAGTTCTTC
CDR3aa: CASSQDSREATYNEQFF

len: 17
d_gene: TRBD1
abundance: NA
v_gene: TRBV7-8
j_gene: TRBJ2-6
CDR3nt: TGTGCCAGCAGCTTAACCGGGACAGCCTCTGGGGCCAACGTCCTGACTTTC
CDR3aa: CASSLTGTASGANVLTF

len: 16
d_gene: TRBD1
abundance: NA
v_gene: TRBV19
j_gene: TRBJ1-5
CDR3nt: TGTGCCAGTAGTATTTATAGGACAGGGGGAGCTCAGCCCCAGCATTTT
CDR3aa: CASSIYRTGGAQPQHF

len: 14
d_gene: NA
abundance: NA
v_gene: TRBV18
j_gene: TRBJ2-7
CDR3nt: TGTGCCAGCTCACGAGGCAGGGAACCCTACGAGCAGTACTTC
CDR3aa: CASSRGREPYEQYF

len: 19
d_gene: NA
abundance: NA
v_gene: TRBV7-9
j_gene: TRBJ1-2
CDR3nt: TGTGCCAGCAGCTTAGAAGGCCCCCCCTACCTAGCTGGGGTAAGGGGCTACACCTTC
CDR3aa: CASSLEGPPYLAGVRGYTF

len: 14
d_gene: NA
abundance: few
v_gene: TRBV11-2
j_gene: TRBJ1-5
CDR3nt: TGTGCCAGCAGCTTAGATACAGTCCGGGGACCCCAGCATTTT
CDR3aa: CASSLDTVRGPQHF

len: 12
d_gene: NA
abundance: NA
v_gene: TRBV15
j_gene: TRBJ2-1
CDR3nt: TGTGCCACCAGCACTGAGTCTTCGGAGCAGTTCTTC
CDR3aa: CATSTESSEQFF

len: 12
d_gene: NA
abundance: NA
v_gene: TRBV10-3
j_gene: TRBJ2-6
CDR3nt: TGTGCCATCAGCACAACCCTCAACGTCCTGACTTTC
CDR3aa: CAISTTLNVLTF

len: 15
d_gene: TRBD2
abundance: NA
v_gene: TRBV2
j_gene: TRBJ2-1
CDR3nt: TGTGCCAGCAGAGAAACTAGCGGGGGGGATAATGAGCAGTTCTTC
CDR3aa: CASRETSGGDNEQFF

len: 17
d_gene: TRBD2
abundance: NA
v_gene: TRBV4-2
j_gene: TRBJ2-1
CDR3nt: TGTGCCAGCAGCCAAGATCCGGCTAGCGGGGGGGCGTTTGAGCAGTTCTTC
CDR3aa: CASSQDPASGGAFEQFF

len: 16
d_gene: TRBD1
abundance: NA
v_gene: TRBV11-1
j_gene: TRBJ1-5
CDR3nt: TGTGCCAGCAGCTCCGGACAGGGAGGGTTTAATGCGCCCCAGCATTTT
CDR3aa: CASSSGQGGFNAPQHF

len: 14
d_gene: TRBD1
abundance: NA
v_gene: TRBV5-4
j_gene: TRBJ1-6
CDR3nt: TGTGCCAGCAGCTTATGGGACAGAAATTCACCCCTCCACTTT
CDR3aa: CASSLWDRNSPLHF

len: 14
d_gene: TRBD1
abundance: NA
v_gene: TRBV28
j_gene: TRBJ1-1
CDR3nt: TGTGCCAGCAGTCTCAGGGGGCCGGGCACTGAAGCTTTCTTT
CDR3aa: CASSLRGPGTEAFF